One T cell receptor beta chain is described in this entry. The antigen remains unidentified. Looked up from germline, CDR1 is SGDLS and CDR2 is YYNGEE. The CDR3 consists of 13 residues. V was shortened by 0 bases and J by 5 bases, with 5 bases between the two germline ends. TCRdb fed the reads into MiXCR, producing one record per CDR3 protein. The sample shows roughly 200,000 distinct CDR3 sequences, about 38% of them seen only once. These data come from a study of T cell repertoires in cytomegalovirus infection. General observations from the study: The response measured ex vivo was dominated by TCR beta clonotypes (HLA-C-restricted and CMV-specific).

This TCR came from a human donor in good health (CMV status not recorded). Some clones in this sample may be carry-over from other donors' samples. The sample consisted of CD8+ T cells from cultured PBMCs, taken from culture after CMV antigen stimulation. V and J are TRBV9 and TRBJ2-2; D is undetermined. The CDR3 reads CASSVEGTGELFF. DNA of the CDR3: TGTGCCAGCAGCGTAGAGGGAACCGGGGAGCTGTTTTTT. The full variable domain, in which reference TRBV9 and TRBJ2-2 provide the parts outside the CDR3, is DSGVTQTPKHLITATGQRVTLRCSPRSGDLSVYWYQQSLDQGLQFLIQYYNGEERAKGNILERFSAQQFPDLHSELNLSSLELGDSALYFCASSVEGTGELFFGEGSRLTVL.